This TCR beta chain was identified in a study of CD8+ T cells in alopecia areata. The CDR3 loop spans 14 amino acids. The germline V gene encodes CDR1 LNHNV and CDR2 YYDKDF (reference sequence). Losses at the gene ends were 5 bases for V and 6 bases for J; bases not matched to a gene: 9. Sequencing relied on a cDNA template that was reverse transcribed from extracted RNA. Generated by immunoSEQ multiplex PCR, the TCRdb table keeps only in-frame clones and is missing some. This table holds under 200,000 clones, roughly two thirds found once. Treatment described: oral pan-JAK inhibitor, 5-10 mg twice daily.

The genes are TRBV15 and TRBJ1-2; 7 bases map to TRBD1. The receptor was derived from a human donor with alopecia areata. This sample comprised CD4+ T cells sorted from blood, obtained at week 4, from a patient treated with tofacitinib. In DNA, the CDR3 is TGTGCCACCAGCGGTTTTTCAGACAGGGATGGCTACACCTTC. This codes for CATSGFSDRDGYTF.